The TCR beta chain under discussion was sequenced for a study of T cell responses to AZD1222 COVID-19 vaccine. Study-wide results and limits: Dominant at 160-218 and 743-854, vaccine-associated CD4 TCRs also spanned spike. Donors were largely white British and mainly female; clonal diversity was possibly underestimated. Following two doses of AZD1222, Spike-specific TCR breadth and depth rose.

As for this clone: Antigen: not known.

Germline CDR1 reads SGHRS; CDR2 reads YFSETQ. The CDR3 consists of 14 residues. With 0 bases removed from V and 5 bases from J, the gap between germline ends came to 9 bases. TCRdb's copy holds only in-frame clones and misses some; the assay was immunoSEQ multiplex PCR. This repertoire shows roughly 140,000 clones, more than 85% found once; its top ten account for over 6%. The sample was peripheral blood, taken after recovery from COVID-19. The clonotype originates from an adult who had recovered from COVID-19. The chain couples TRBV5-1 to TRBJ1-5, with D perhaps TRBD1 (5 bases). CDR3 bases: TGCGCCAGCAGCTTGGAGCGGGGCGATCAGCCCCAGCATTTT. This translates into CASSLERGDQPQHF.